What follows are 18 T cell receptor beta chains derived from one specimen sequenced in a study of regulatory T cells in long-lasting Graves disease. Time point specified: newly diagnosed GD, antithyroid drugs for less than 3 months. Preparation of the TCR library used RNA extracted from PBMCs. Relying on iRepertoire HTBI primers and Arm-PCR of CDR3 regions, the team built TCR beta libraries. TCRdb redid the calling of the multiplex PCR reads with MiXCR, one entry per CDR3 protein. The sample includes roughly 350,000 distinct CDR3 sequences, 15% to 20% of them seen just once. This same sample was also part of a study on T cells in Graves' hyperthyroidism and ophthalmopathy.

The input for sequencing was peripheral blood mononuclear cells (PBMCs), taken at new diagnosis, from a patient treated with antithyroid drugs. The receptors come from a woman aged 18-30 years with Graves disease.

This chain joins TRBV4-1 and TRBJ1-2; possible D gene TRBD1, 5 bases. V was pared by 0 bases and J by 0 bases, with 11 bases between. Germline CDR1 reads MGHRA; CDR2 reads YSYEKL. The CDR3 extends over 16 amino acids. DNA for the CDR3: TGCGCCAGCAGCCAAGATGGGGGTCAACCTAACTATGGCTACACCTTC. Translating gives CASSQDGGQPNYGYTF.

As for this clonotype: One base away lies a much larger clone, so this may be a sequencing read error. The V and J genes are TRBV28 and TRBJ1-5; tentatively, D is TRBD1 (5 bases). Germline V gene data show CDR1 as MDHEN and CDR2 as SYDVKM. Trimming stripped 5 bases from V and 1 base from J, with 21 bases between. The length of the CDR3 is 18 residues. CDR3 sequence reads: CASSPRRGTGRSNQPQHF. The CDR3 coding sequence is TGTGCCAGCAGTCCCCGGCGGGGGACCGGGCGAAGCAATCAGCCCCAGCATTTT.

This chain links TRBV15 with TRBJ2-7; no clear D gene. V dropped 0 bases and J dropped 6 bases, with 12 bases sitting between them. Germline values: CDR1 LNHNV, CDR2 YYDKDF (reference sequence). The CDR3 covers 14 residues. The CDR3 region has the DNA TGTGCCACCAGCAGAGATCGGGCGGTGCGCGAGCAGTACTTC. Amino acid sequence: CATSRDRAVREQYF.

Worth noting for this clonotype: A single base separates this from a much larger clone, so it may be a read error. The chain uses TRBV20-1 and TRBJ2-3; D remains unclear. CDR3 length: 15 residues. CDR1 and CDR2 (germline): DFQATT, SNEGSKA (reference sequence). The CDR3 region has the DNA TGCAGTGCTATCGTGGTGAATGGCGGCACAGATACGCGGTATTTT. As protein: CSAIVVNGGTDTRYF.

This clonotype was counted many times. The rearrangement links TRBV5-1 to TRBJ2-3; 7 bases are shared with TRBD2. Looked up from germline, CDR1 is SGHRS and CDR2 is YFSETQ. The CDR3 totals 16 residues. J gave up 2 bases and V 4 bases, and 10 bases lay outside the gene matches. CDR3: CASSQVPGLSTDTQYF. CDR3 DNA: TGCGCCAGCAGCCAGGTACCGGGACTATCCACAGATACGCAGTATTTT.

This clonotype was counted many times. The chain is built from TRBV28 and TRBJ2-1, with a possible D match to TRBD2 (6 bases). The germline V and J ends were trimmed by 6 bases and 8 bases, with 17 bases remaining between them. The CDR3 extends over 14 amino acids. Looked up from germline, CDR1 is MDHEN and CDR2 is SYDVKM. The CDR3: CASSPVKTGDEQFF. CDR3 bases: TGTGCCAGCAGCCCCGTCAAGACGGGAGATGAGCAGTTCTTC.

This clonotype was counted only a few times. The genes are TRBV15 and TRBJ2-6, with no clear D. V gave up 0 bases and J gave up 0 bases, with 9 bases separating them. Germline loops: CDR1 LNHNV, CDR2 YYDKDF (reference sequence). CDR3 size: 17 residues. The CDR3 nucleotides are TGTGCCACCAGCAGAGATGGGATGGGCTCTGGGGCCAACGTCCTGACTTTC. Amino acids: CATSRDGMGSGANVLTF.

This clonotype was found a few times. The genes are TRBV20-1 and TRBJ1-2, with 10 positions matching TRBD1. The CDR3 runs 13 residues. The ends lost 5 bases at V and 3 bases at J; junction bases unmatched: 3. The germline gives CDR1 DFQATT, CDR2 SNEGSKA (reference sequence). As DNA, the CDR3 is TGCAGTGCTCCGACAGGGGGCTACTATGGCTACACCTTC. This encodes CSAPTGGYYGYTF.

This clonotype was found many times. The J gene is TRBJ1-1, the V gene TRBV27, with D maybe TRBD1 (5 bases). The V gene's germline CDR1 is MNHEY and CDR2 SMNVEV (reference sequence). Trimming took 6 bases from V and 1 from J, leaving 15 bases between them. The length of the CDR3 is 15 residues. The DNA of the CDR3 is TGTGCCAGCAGCCCGGAATTTGACAGGAACACTGAAGCTTTCTTT. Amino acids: CASSPEFDRNTEAFF.

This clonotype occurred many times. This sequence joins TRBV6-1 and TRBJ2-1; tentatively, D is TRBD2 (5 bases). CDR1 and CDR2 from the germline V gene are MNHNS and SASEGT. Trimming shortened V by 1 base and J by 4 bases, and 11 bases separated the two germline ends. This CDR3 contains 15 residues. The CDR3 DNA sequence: TGTGCCAGCAGTGAAGTGTCCTCGGGGTACAATGAGCAGTTCTTC. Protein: CASSEVSSGYNEQFF.

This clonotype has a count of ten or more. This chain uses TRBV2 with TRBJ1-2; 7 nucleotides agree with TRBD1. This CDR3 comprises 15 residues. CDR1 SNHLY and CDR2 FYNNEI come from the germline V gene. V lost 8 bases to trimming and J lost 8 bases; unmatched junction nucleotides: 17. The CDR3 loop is CASSPTGLANGGYTF. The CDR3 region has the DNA TGTGCCAGCTCGCCGACAGGGTTGGCGAATGGGGGCTACACCTTC.

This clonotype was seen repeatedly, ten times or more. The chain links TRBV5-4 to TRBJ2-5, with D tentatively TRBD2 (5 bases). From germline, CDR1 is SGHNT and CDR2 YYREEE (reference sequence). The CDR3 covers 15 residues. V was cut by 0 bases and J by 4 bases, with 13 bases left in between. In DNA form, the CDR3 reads TGTGCCAGCAGCTTGGCCATAGGCGGAGGAGAGACCCAGTACTTC. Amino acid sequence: CASSLAIGGGETQYF. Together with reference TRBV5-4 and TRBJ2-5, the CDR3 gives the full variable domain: ETGVTQSPTHLIKTRGQQVTLRCSSQSGHNTVSWYQQALGQGPQFIFQYYREEENGRGNFPPRFSGLQFPNYSSELNVNALELDDSALYLCASSLAIGGGETQYFGPGTRLLVL.

CDR3 residues: CASSLRPGANVLTF. The CDR3 coding sequence is TGTGCCAGCAGCTTGAGGCCTGGGGCCAACGTCCTGACTTTC. This sequence joins TRBV7-3 and TRBJ2-6; no firm D call. The V gene's germline CDR1 is SGHTA and CDR2 FQGTGA. The CDR3 length is 14 residues. Trimming shortened V by 3 bases and J by 2 bases, and 5 bases separated the two germline ends.

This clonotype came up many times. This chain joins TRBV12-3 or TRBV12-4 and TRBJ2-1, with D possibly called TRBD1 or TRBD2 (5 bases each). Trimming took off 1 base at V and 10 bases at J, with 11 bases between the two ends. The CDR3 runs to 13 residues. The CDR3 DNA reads TGTGCCAGCAGTTTAGTGGGGGAGTTGGAGCAGTTCTTC. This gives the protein CASSLVGELEQFF.

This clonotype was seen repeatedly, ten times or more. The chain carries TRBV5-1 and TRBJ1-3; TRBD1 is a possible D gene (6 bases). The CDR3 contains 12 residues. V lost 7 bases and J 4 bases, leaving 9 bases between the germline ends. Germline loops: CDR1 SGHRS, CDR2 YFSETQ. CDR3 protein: CASGGQGNTIYF. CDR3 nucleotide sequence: TGCGCCAGCGGCGGACAGGGAAACACCATATATTTT.

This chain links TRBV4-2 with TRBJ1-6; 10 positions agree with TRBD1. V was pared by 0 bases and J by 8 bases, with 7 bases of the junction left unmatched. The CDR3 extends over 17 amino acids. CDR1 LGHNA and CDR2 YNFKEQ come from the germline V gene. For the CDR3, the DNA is TGTGCCAGCAGCCAAGAACCCCGGGACAGGGGTTATTCACCCCTCCACTTT. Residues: CASSQEPRDRGYSPLHF.

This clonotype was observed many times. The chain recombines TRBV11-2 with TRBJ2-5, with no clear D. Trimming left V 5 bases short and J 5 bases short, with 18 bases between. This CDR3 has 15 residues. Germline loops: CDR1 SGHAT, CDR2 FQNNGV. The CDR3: CASSLEGRVGETQYF. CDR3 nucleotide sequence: TGTGCCAGCAGCCTCGAAGGGCGAGTGGGGGAGACCCAGTACTTC.

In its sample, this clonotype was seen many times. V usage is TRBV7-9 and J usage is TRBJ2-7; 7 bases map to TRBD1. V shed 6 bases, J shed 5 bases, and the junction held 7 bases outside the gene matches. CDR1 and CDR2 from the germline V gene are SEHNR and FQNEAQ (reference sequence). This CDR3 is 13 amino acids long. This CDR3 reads CASRRQGDHEQYF. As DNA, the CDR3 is TGTGCCAGCAGGAGACAGGGAGACCACGAGCAGTACTTC.